A selection of T cell receptor beta chains follows, all from one sample in a study of cytomegalovirus exposure and HLA in healthy donors. This table comes from immunoSEQ multiplex PCR, and its TCRdb copy is limited to in-frame clones, with some not included. The sample holds about 130,000 clones, 70% to 80% seen once. Material: PBMCs. The receptors were gathered from a woman aged 55-70 years in good health and CMV-seropositive. CDR3s include the opening cysteine and the closing phenylalanine or tryptophan. D genes are given only for firm matches. Size values are once, few and many counts, or a class for expanded clones, and some rows have none.

TRBV5-6	NA	few	TRBJ1-3	CASSLGQLSGNTIYF	TGTGCCAGCAGCTTAGGACAGCTCTCTGGAAACACCATATATTTT
TRBV7-2	NA	few	TRBJ1-5	CASSFRGGQPNQPQHF	TGTGCCAGCAGCTTCCGTGGGGGACAACCCAATCAGCCCCAGCATTTT
TRBV4-1	NA	NA	TRBJ2-7	CASSQYGDSYEQYF	TGCGCCAGCAGCCAATACGGGGACTCCTACGAGCAGTACTTC
TRBV5-6	NA	NA	TRBJ1-6	CASSPGGGASSPLHF	TGTGCCAGCAGCCCTGGGGGGGGAGCGAGTTCACCCCTCCACTTT
TRBV2	TRBD2	NA	TRBJ2-5	CASRGLSGGTGETQYF	TGTGCCAGCAGGGGACTTAGCGGGGGAACGGGAGAGACCCAGTACTTC
TRBV5-1	NA	NA	TRBJ1-4	CASSSRGYGDNEKLFF	TGCGCCAGCAGTTCTAGGGGGTACGGGGACAATGAAAAACTGTTTTTT
TRBV20-1	NA	NA	TRBJ1-2	CSASAYGYTF	TGCAGTGCTAGTGCGTATGGCTACACCTTC
TRBV9	NA	NA	TRBJ1-5	CASSVGSGGQPQHF	TGTGCCAGCAGCGTAGGTTCCGGGGGTCAGCCCCAGCATTTT
TRBV29-1	TRBD2	NA	TRBJ2-5	CSAGGGRGGETQYF	TGCAGCGCCGGGGGGGGGCGGGGCGGAGAGACCCAGTACTTC
TRBV6-5	TRBD1	few	TRBJ1-2	CASHTGGGGHTF	TGTGCCAGCCATACAGGGGGCGGTGGCCACACCTTC
TRBV5-1	TRBD2	once	TRBJ2-2	CASSTLTSGDTGELFF	TGCGCCAGCAGCACACTGACTAGCGGGGACACCGGGGAGCTGTTTTTT
TRBV21-1	NA	NA	TRBJ2-3	CASSRLAGGPGDTQYF	TGTGCCAGCAGCAGACTAGCGGGGGGGCCCGGAGATACGCAGTATTTT
TRBV6-5	NA	NA	TRBJ1-5	CASSYGRSNQPQHF	TGTGCCAGCAGTTATGGGAGGAGCAATCAGCCCCAGCATTTT
TRBV10-2	TRBD2	NA	TRBJ2-7	CASSAPGLAGGSSYEQYF	TGCGCCAGCAGTGCTCCCGGACTAGCGGGGGGGAGCTCCTACGAGCAGTACTTC
TRBV18	TRBD2	few	TRBJ2-5	CASSPLSAASGGRETQYF	TGTGCCAGCTCACCCCTTAGTGCCGCTAGCGGGGGACGGGAGACCCAGTACTTC
TRBV19	NA	NA	TRBJ1-4	CASSNQGYNEKLFF	TGTGCCAGTAGTAACCAGGGGTATAATGAAAAACTGTTTTTT
TRBV6-1	NA	NA	TRBJ2-1	CASSESGPVYNEQFF	TGTGCCAGCAGTGAATCTGGGCCGGTATACAATGAGCAGTTCTTC
TRBV6-1	NA	NA	TRBJ2-5	CASSEVIAETQYF	TGTGCCAGCAGTGAAGTTATCGCGGAGACCCAGTACTTC
TRBV10-1	NA	NA	TRBJ1-6	CASSENGGSPLHF	TGCGCCAGCAGTGAAAACGGCGGTTCACCCCTCCACTTT
TRBV14	TRBD1	few	TRBJ2-7	CASSLQGAGQYF	TGTGCCAGCAGCCTACAGGGGGCAGGGCAGTACTTC
TRBV27	NA	NA	TRBJ2-2	CASSLGDTHTGELFF	TGTGCCAGCAGTTTAGGGGACACCCACACCGGGGAGCTGTTTTTT
TRBV11-3	NA	NA	TRBJ2-2	CASSLQGNTGELFF	TGTGCCAGCAGCTTACAGGGGAACACCGGGGAGCTGTTTTTT
TRBV7-3	TRBD1	NA	TRBJ2-2	CASRGDRGSTGELFF	TGTGCCAGCAGGGGGGACAGGGGAAGCACCGGGGAGCTGTTTTTT
TRBV5-1	NA	NA	TRBJ1-6	CASSLAGKGNSPLHF	TGCGCCAGCAGCTTGGCAGGGAAAGGTAATTCACCCCTCCACTTT
TRBV7-9	TRBD1	NA	TRBJ2-1	CASRDPGTGGFNEQFF	TGTGCCAGCAGAGACCCCGGGACAGGGGGTTTTAATGAGCAGTTCTTC
TRBV10-3	TRBD1	few	TRBJ2-5	CASGTGETQYF	TGTGCCTCGGGGACAGGCGAGACCCAGTACTTC
TRBV2	TRBD1	NA	TRBJ1-5	CASSGGTGGVQPQHF	TGTGCCAGCAGTGGCGGGACAGGGGGGGTTCAGCCCCAGCATTTT
TRBV7-9	NA	NA	TRBJ2-2	CASSLVDRSGELFF	TGTGCCAGCAGCTTAGTAGACAGATCCGGGGAGCTGTTTTTT
TRBV5-1	NA	NA	TRBJ2-1	CASSLASRVYEQFF	TGCGCCAGCAGCTTGGCCTCCAGGGTATATGAGCAGTTCTTC
TRBV4-1	TRBD1	NA	TRBJ1-1	CASSWDRGFTEAFF	TGCGCCAGCAGTTGGGACAGGGGGTTTACTGAAGCTTTCTTT
TRBV29-1	NA	few	TRBJ1-1	CSVDKGAKLEAFF	TGCAGCGTTGATAAAGGGGCTAAACTTGAAGCTTTCTTT
TRBV27	TRBD2	NA	TRBJ2-2	CASKGGDGNTGELFF	TGTGCCAGCAAGGGAGGGGACGGGAACACCGGGGAGCTGTTTTTT
TRBV5-6	NA	NA	TRBJ2-2	CASSLVFSGTGELFF	TGTGCCAGCAGCCTTGTGTTCAGCGGGACCGGGGAGCTGTTTTTT
TRBV6-6	TRBD2	NA	TRBJ2-7	CASGDTSGHEQYF	TGTGCCAGCGGGGACACTAGCGGACACGAGCAGTACTTC
TRBV9	TRBD1	NA	TRBJ1-5	CASSVAGGTDQPQHF	TGTGCCAGCAGCGTAGCTGGCGGGACAGACCAGCCCCAGCATTTT
TRBV5-4	NA	NA	TRBJ1-6	CASSLGLDNSPLHF	TGTGCCAGCAGCTTGGGGTTAGATAATTCACCCCTCCACTTT
TRBV5-1	TRBD1	few	TRBJ1-5	CASSPGTGAGQPQHF	TGCGCCAGCAGCCCGGGGACAGGGGCGGGTCAGCCCCAGCATTTT
TRBV5-4	TRBD1	NA	TRBJ2-2	CASRTPGTGTTGELFF	TGTGCCAGCCGAACACCTGGGACAGGGACCACCGGGGAGCTGTTTTTT
TRBV10-3	TRBD1	NA	TRBJ2-7	CAITSDRSSYEQYF	TGTGCCATCACCTCGGACAGGAGCTCCTACGAGCAGTACTTC
TRBV19	NA	NA	TRBJ2-7	CASSRTVTYEQYF	TGTGCCAGTAGTAGGACAGTGACCTACGAGCAGTACTTC
TRBV7-2	TRBD1	NA	TRBJ2-2	CASSAKTGDTGELFF	TGTGCCAGCAGCGCGAAGACAGGGGACACCGGGGAGCTGTTTTTT
TRBV27	TRBD2	NA	TRBJ2-7	CASSLIAGGYEQYF	TGTGCCAGCAGTTTAATAGCGGGGGGCTACGAGCAGTACTTC
TRBV6-5	NA	NA	TRBJ1-1	CASSYSEGMNTEAFF	TGTGCCAGCAGTTACTCGGAGGGCATGAACACTGAAGCTTTCTTT
TRBV27	TRBD1	NA	TRBJ2-1	CASSSTGALTYNEQFF	TGTGCCAGCAGTTCGACAGGGGCCCTCACCTACAATGAGCAGTTCTTC
TRBV19	TRBD1	once	TRBJ2-7	CASMRGGQGAYEQYF	TGTGCCAGTATGAGAGGAGGACAGGGGGCCTACGAGCAGTACTTC
TRBV12-5	TRBD1	NA	TRBJ2-7	CASGWGQGKYEQYF	TGTGCTAGTGGTTGGGGACAGGGTAAATACGAGCAGTACTTC
TRBV4-1	TRBD2	NA	TRBJ2-7	CASSHISLGLEGYEQYF	TGCGCCAGCAGCCATATATCCCTCGGACTAGAGGGGTACGAGCAGTACTTC
TRBV9	NA	NA	TRBJ2-5	CASSDGGGPLETQYF	TGTGCCAGCAGCGATGGGGGGGGGCCTCTGGAGACCCAGTACTTC
TRBV5-1	NA	NA	TRBJ1-1	CASSLVQGERGEAFF	TGCGCCAGCAGCTTGGTACAGGGAGAACGTGGTGAAGCTTTCTTT
TRBV7-6	TRBD1	few	TRBJ1-2	CASSSDRGDYGYTF	TGTGCCAGCAGCTCGGACAGGGGTGACTATGGCTACACCTTC
TRBV7-7	TRBD1	once	TRBJ2-7	CASSSGTGSYEQYF	TGTGCCAGCAGCTCCGGGACAGGCTCCTACGAGCAGTACTTC
TRBV27	TRBD2	once	TRBJ2-3	CASSSSAGDFGDTQYF	TGTGCCAGCAGTTCCTCAGCGGGGGACTTCGGAGATACGCAGTATTTT